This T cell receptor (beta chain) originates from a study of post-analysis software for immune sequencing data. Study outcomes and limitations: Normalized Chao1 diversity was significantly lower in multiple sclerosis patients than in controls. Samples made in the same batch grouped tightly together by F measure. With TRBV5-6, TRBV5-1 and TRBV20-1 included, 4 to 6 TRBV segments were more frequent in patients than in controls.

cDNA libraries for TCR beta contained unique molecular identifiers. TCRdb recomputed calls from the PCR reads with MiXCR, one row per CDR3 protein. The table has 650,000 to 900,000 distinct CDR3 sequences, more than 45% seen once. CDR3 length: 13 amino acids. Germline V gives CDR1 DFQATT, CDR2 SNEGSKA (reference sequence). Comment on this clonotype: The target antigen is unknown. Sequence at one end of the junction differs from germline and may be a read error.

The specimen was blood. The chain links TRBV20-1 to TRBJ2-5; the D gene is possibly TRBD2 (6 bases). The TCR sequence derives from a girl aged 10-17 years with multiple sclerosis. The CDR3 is CSARDAPGETRYF. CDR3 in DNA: TGCAGTGCAAGGGACGCCCCGGGAGAGACCCGGTACTTC.